What follows are 14 T cell receptor beta chains derived from one specimen sequenced in a study of shared clonotypes between healthy human individuals. Method: immunoSEQ multiplex PCR; TCRdb's copy keeps in-frame clones and lacks some. Here the sample spans over a million clones, about 98.5% being singletons. Sequences were obtained from naive CD4+ T cells sorted from blood. Documented subset: CD45RA+ positively selected. All receptors derive from a man younger than 40 in good health.

The chain has TRBV29-1 and TRBJ2-1; D is uncertain. The germline V gene has CDR1 SQVTM and CDR2 ANQGSEA. This CDR3 is 12 amino acids long. The V end lost 7 bases, the J end lost 2 bases, and 9 bases lay between the germline ends. The CDR3 nucleotides are TGCAGCGGAGTGGGAACCTACAATGAGCAGTTCTTC. Translating gives CSGVGTYNEQFF.

As concerns this clone: Other DNA sequences in the sample encode the same CDR3. This chain joins TRBV19 and TRBJ1-5; 7 bases match TRBD1. The CDR3 loop spans 13 amino acids. Germline-derived CDR1 and CDR2 are LNHDA and SQIVND (reference sequence). Unmatched junction bases numbered 3, after V lost 6 bases and J lost 4 bases. CDR3 sequence reads: CASSMTGNQPQHF. DNA of the CDR3: TGTGCCAGTAGCATGACAGGGAATCAGCCCCAGCATTTT.

The chain uses TRBV9 and TRBJ2-1, with 11 bases identical to TRBD2. Per germline, CDR1 SGDLS and CDR2 YYNGEE. CDR3 size: 17 residues. V was clipped by 0 bases and J by 10 bases; unmatched bases: 12. CDR3 residues: CASSVGAGLAALGEQFF. The CDR3 region has the DNA TGTGCCAGCAGCGTAGGGGCGGGACTAGCGGCCCTGGGGGAGCAGTTCTTC.

The gene calls are TRBV7-6 and TRBJ1-3, with D unclear. The CDR3 totals 16 residues. V lost 0 bases, J lost 0 bases, and 9 bases lay in between. Germline CDR1 reads SGHVS; CDR2 reads FNYEAQ. DNA of the CDR3: TGTGCCAGCAGCTTAGCGCTAGGCCGCTCTGGAAACACCATATATTTT. It yields the protein CASSLALGRSGNTIYF. Full variable domain (rest looked up from reference TRBV7-6 and TRBJ1-3): GAGVSQSPRYKVTKRGQDVALRCDPISGHVSLYWYRQALGQGPEFLTYFNYEAQQDKSGLPNDRFSAERPEGSISTLTIQRTEQRDSAMYRCASSLALGRSGNTIYFGEGSWLTVV.

V usage is TRBV5-1 and J usage is TRBJ1-1; a weak D match, TRBD1 (5 bases). Per the germline V gene, CDR1 is SGHRS and CDR2 is YFSETQ. The V end was cut by 4 bases, the J end by 0 bases, with 10 bases between. This CDR3 comprises 14 residues. The DNA of the CDR3 is TGCGCCAGCAGCATTCCACAGGTGAACACTGAAGCTTTCTTT. It yields the protein CASSIPQVNTEAFF.

The V call is TRBV11-3, the J call TRBJ2-7; D remains ambiguous. The V end lost 3 bases, the J end lost 0 bases, and 12 bases lay between the germline ends. The length of the CDR3 is 15 residues. Germline lookup yields CDR1 SGHNT and CDR2 YENEEA. Written as DNA, the CDR3 is TGTGCCAGCAGCTTTTTGGTCTGCAGCTCCTACGAGCAGTACTTC. The encoded protein is CASSFLVCSSYEQYF. Full variable domain (missing parts from reference TRBV11-3 and TRBJ2-7): EAGVVQSPRYKIIEKKQPVAFWCNPISGHNTLYWYLQNLGQGPELLIRYENEEAVDDSQLPKDRFSAERLKGVDSTLKIQPAELGDSAVYLCASSFLVCSSYEQYFGPGTRLTVT.

The chain recombines TRBV2 with TRBJ2-3, with TRBD2 matching over 8 bases. The CDR3 consists of 13 residues. V trimming: 10 bases; J trimming: 5 bases; junction bases outside the gene matches: 8. The germline CDR1 and CDR2 sequences are SNHLY and FYNNEI. The CDR3 spells CATLADPGDTQYF. The CDR3 bases are TGTGCCACACTAGCGGATCCCGGAGATACGCAGTATTTT. Full variable domain (missing parts from reference TRBV2 and TRBJ2-3): EPEVTQTPSHQVTQMGQEVILRCVPISNHLYFYWYRQILGQKVEFLVSFYNNEISEKSEIFDDQFSVERPDGSNFTLKIRSTKLEDSAMYFCATLADPGDTQYFGPGTRLTVL.

The J gene is TRBJ2-1, the V gene TRBV7-2; maybe TRBD2 (5 bases). In germline, CDR1 is SGHTA, CDR2 FQGNSA. The germline V and J ends were trimmed by 1 base and 3 bases, with 19 bases remaining between them. The CDR3 runs to 18 residues. The CDR3 DNA sequence: TGTGCCAGCAGCTTAGTTAGAATGCGGGTAGGGCTCTACAATGAGCAGTTCTTC. Translating it yields CASSLVRMRVGLYNEQFF. Full variable domain (rest looked up from reference TRBV7-2 and TRBJ2-1): GAGVSQSPSNKVTEKGKDVELRCDPISGHTALYWYRQSLGQGLEFLIYFQGNSAPDKSGLPSDRFSAERTGGSVSTLTIQRTQQEDSAVYLCASSLVRMRVGLYNEQFFGPGTRLTVL.

The rearrangement links TRBV6-5 to TRBJ2-1; TRBD2 aligns across 9 bases. Germline loops: CDR1 MNHEY, CDR2 SVGAGI. With V trimmed by 5 bases and J by 4 bases, 6 bases remained unmatched. CDR3 length equals 15 residues. The CDR3 region is CASSKLAGRYNEQFF. CDR3 nucleotide sequence: TGTGCCAGCAGTAAACTAGCGGGCAGATACAATGAGCAGTTCTTC.

The chain couples TRBV7-2 to TRBJ1-2; D ambiguous. Trimming cost V 5 bases and J 5 bases, with 24 bases left between them. Germline assignment: CDR1 SGHTA and CDR2 FQGNSA. The CDR3 runs to 17 residues. CDR3 protein: CASSTLARGRSFYGYTF. The CDR3 nucleotides read TGTGCCAGCAGCACATTAGCCAGAGGACGGTCCTTTTATGGCTACACCTTC.

As regards this clone: Additional DNA sequences in this sample encode the identical CDR3. The chain is built from TRBV29-1 and TRBJ2-3; maybe TRBD1 (6 bases). Germline values: CDR1 SQVTM, CDR2 ANQGSEA. V was trimmed by 2 bases and J by 0 bases, leaving 6 bases between them. The CDR3 length is 13 residues. CDR3 sequence reads: CSVETGSTDTQYF. CDR3 nucleotide sequence: TGCAGCGTTGAAACAGGGAGCACAGATACGCAGTATTTT.

This chain joins TRBV4-3 and TRBJ2-3; no reliable D call. V lost 4 bases and J lost 6, with 11 bases in between. The germline CDR1 and CDR2 sequences are LGHNA and YSLEER. The CDR3 runs to 13 residues. The CDR3 nucleotides are TGCGCCAGCAGCCTCTACATCGGGGATACGCAGTATTTT. Translating it yields CASSLYIGDTQYF.

A single count supports this clone. The V gene is TRBV19, the J gene TRBJ1-1, with TRBD1 matching 9 bases. The CDR3 consists of 15 residues. Germline assignment: CDR1 LNHDA and CDR2 SQIVND (reference sequence). J gave up 2 bases and V 6 bases, and 7 bases lay outside the gene matches. CDR3 sequence (DNA): TGTGCCAGTAGGAAACAGGGGGCGCGAAACACTGAAGCTTTCTTT. Translated, it gives CASRKQGARNTEAFF.

This clone is a singleton in its sample. This same CDR3 is encoded by further DNA sequences in the sample. The chain combines TRBV29-1 with TRBJ2-5; D is perhaps TRBD1 (8 bases). Trimming removed 5 bases from V and 3 bases from J, with 10 bases in between. The germline V gene has CDR1 SQVTM and CDR2 ANQGSEA. The CDR3 is made up of 12 amino acids. This CDR3 reads CSVTGGEETQYF. The CDR3 nucleotides read TGCAGCGTTACAGGGGGGGAAGAGACCCAGTACTTC. The full variable domain, completed using reference TRBV29-1 and TRBJ2-5, is SAVISQKPSRDICQRGTSLTIQCQVDSQVTMMFWYRQQPGQSLTLIATANQGSEATYESGFVIDKFPISRPNLTFSTLTVSNMSPEDSSIYLCSVTGGEETQYFGPGTRLLVL.